The 4 T cell receptor beta chains below all came from one sample that was sequenced in a study of shared clonotypes between healthy human individuals. Assay used: immunoSEQ multiplex PCR; TCRdb lists only in-frame clones, some missing. The sample includes 1,500,000 or so clones, roughly 96% of them seen just once. The material sequenced was naive CD4+ T cells sorted from blood. Subset described: CD45RA+ positively selected. The receptor set was obtained from a man in his thirties or forties in good health.

The genes are TRBV14 and TRBJ2-7; 16 bases align to TRBD2. J gave up 3 bases and V 3 bases, and 5 bases lay outside the gene matches. The CDR3 is 17 amino acids. Germline V gene data show CDR1 as SGHDN and CDR2 as FVKESK. Here the CDR3 reads CASSQGTSGRGVYEQYF. In nucleotides, the CDR3 is TGTGCCAGCAGCCAGGGGACTAGCGGGAGGGGTGTCTACGAGCAGTACTTC.

This clone was seen only once. This chain connects TRBV18 to TRBJ2-1; 9 nucleotides align to TRBD2. The junction had 8 bases not matched to a gene; V was cut back by 6 bases and J by 2 bases. The CDR3 loop spans 16 amino acids. Per the germline V gene, CDR1 is KGHSH and CDR2 is LQKENI. The CDR3 coding sequence is TGTGCCAGCTCGCAAATAGCGGGAGAGGCCTACAATGAGCAGTTCTTC. It codes for CASSQIAGEAYNEQFF.

The chain recombines TRBV27 with TRBJ2-1; 7 bases agree with TRBD2. Germline V lookup: CDR1 MNHEY, CDR2 SMNVEV (reference sequence). The CDR3 covers 18 residues. The V and J ends lost 6 bases and 2 bases, in that order; junction bases with no gene match: 16. The CDR3 here is CASSPRFGEGLAYNEQFF. The CDR3 coding sequence is TGTGCCAGCAGCCCCCGGTTCGGGGAGGGCCTAGCCTACAATGAGCAGTTCTTC.

This clone was seen a handful of times. V gene TRBV29-1 combines with J gene TRBJ2-2; 8 bases line up with TRBD1. In germline, CDR1 is SQVTM, CDR2 ANQGSEA. The CDR3 has 14 amino acids. J lost 7 bases, V lost 6 bases, and 10 bases had no gene match. In DNA form, the CDR3 reads TGCAGCGTAGTGGGACAGGCCTTCGGCGGGGAGCTGTTTTTT. Protein: CSVVGQAFGGELFF.